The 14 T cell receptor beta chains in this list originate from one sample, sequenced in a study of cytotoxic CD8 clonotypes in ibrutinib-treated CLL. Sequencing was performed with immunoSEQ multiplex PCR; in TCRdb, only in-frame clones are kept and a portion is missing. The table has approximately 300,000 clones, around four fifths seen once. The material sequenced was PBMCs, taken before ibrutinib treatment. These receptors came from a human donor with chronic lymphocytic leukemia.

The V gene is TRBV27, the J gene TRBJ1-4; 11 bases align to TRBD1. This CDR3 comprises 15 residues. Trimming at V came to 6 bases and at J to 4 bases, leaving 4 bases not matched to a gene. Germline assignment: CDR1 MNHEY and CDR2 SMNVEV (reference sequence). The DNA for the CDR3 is TGTGCCAGCAGGGGGACAGGGGGACTTAATGAAAAACTGTTTTTT. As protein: CASRGTGGLNEKLFF.

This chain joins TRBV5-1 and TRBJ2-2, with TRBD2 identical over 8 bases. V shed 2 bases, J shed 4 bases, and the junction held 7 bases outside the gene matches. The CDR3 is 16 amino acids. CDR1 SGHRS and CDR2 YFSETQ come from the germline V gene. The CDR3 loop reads CASSLGLAKGTGELFF. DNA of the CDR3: TGCGCCAGCAGCTTAGGACTAGCTAAAGGCACCGGGGAGCTGTTTTTT.

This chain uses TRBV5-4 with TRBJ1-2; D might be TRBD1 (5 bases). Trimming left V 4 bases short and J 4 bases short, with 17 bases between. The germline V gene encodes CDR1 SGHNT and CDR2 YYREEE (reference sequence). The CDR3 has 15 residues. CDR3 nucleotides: TGTGCCAGCAGCCCTTGGGGCCAGGGTCCCTATGGCTACACCTTC. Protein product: CASSPWGQGPYGYTF.

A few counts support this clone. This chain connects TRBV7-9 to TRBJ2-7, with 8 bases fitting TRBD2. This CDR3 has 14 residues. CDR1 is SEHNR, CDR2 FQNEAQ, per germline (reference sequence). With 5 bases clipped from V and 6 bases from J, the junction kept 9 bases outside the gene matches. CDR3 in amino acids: CASSPERELVEQYF. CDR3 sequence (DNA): TGTGCCAGCAGCCCCGAGCGGGAGTTGGTCGAGCAGTACTTC.

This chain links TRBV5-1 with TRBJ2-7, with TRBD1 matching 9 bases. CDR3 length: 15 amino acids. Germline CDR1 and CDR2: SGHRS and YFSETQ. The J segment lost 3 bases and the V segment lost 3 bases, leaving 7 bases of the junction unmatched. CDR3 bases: TGCGCCAGCAGCTATACCGGGACAGGGATCTACGAGCAGTACTTC. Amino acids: CASSYTGTGIYEQYF. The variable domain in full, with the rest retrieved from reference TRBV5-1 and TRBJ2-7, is KAGVTQTPRYLIKTRGQQVTLSCSPISGHRSVSWYQQTPGQGLQFLFEYFSETQRNKGNFPGRFSGRQFSNSRSEMNVSTLELGDSALYLCASSYTGTGIYEQYFGPGTRLTVT.

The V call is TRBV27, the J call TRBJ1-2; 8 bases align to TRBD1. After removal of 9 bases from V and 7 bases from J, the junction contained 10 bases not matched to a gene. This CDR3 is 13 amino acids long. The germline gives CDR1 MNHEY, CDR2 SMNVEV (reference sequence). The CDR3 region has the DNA TGTGCCAGTGGACAGGGAATGGCCGGTGGCTACACCTTC. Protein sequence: CASGQGMAGGYTF.

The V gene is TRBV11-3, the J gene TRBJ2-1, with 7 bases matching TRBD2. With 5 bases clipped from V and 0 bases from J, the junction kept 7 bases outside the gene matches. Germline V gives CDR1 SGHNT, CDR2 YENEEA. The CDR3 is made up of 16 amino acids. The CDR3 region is CASSNRGGGSYNEQFF. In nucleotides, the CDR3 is TGTGCCAGCAGCAACCGTGGCGGGGGCTCCTACAATGAGCAGTTCTTC.

The DNA of the CDR3 is TGTGCCGGGGGTAGCGGGAGCAATGAGCAGTTCTTC. Protein product: CAGGSGSNEQFF. This chain connects TRBV6-5 to TRBJ2-1, with 9 bases lining up with TRBD2. The CDR3 extends over 12 amino acids. From germline, CDR1 is MNHEY and CDR2 SVGAGI. The junction had 5 bases not matched to a gene; V was cut back by 11 bases and J by 6 bases.

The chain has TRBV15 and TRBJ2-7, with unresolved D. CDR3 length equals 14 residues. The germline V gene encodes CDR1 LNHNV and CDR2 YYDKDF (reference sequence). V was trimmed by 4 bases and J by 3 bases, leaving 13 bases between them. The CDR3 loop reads CATSTTKENYEQYF. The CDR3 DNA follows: TGTGCCACCAGCACAACCAAGGAGAACTACGAGCAGTACTTC.

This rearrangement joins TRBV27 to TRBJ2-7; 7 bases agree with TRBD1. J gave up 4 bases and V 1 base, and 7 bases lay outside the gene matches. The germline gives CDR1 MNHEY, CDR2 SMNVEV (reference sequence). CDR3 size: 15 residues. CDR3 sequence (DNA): TGTGCCAGCAGTTTATTTTTAGGGGGCGCGTACGAGCAGTACTTC. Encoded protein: CASSLFLGGAYEQYF.

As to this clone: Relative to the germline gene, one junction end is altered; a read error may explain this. The CDR3 here is CASSPSTGVGGEQYF. For the CDR3, the DNA is TGTGCTAGCAGCCCATCGACAGGGGTTGGAGGCGAGCAGTACTTC. The rearrangement joins TRBV7-7 to TRBJ2-7, with 8 bases fitting TRBD1. Germline CDR1 is SSHAT and CDR2 is FNYEAQ (reference sequence). The CDR3 sequence is 15 residues long.

This chain's CDR3 is CASSFIPLAVGYTF. DNA for the CDR3: TGTGCCAGCAGCTTTATTCCGCTCGCTGTGGGCTACACCTTC. V is TRBV7-2 and J is TRBJ1-2; D unclear. The CDR3 spans 14 residues. Germline V gene sequence: CDR1 SGHTA, CDR2 FQGNSA. V gave up 3 bases and J gave up 8 bases, with 16 bases separating them.

The CDR3 protein is CASSDPTNTEAFF. The CDR3 DNA is TGTGCCAGCTCCGACCCGACGAACACTGAAGCTTTCTTT. This chain uses TRBV18 with TRBJ1-1; no reliable D call. CDR1 is KGHSH and CDR2 is LQKENI in the germline V gene. Trimming shortened V by 6 bases and J by 1 base, and 9 bases separated the two germline ends. This CDR3 spans 13 amino acids.

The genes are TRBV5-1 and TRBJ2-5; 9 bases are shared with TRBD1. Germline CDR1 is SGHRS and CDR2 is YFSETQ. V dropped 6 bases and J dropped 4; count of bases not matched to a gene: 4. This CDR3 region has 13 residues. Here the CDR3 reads CASNPGQGETQYF. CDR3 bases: TGCGCCAGCAATCCGGGACAGGGAGAGACCCAGTACTTC.